One and the same sample provided the 6 T cell receptor beta chains below, sequenced in a study of blood T cell repertoires in COVID-19. The data were produced by immunoSEQ multiplex PCR, yet TCRdb's version contains in-frame clones alone and is incomplete. This table has fewer than 400,000 clones, 80% to 90% appearing once. Material for sequencing was PBMCs or T cells enriched from blood (not recorded which). These receptors all come from a man under 40 who had recovered from COVID-19.

V gene TRBV7-9 combines with J gene TRBJ1-5, with 10 bases lining up with TRBD1. The CDR3 is 16 amino acids. V gave up 4 bases and J gave up 1 base; unmatched junction bases: 4. Germline V CDR1 and CDR2: SEHNR, FQNEAQ (reference sequence). This CDR3 is CASSSRDRGSNQPQHF. In DNA form, the CDR3 reads TGTGCCAGCAGCTCGAGGGACAGGGGAAGCAATCAGCCCCAGCATTTT. Combining the CDR3 with reference TRBV7-9 and TRBJ1-5 gives the whole variable domain DTGVSQNPRHKITKRGQNVTFRCDPISEHNRLYWYRQTLGQGPEFLTYFQNEAQLEKSRLLSDRFSAERPKGSFSTLEIQRTEQGDSAMYLCASSSRDRGSNQPQHFGDGTRLSIL.

The V gene is TRBV5-1, the J gene TRBJ2-3; D gene ambiguous. From germline, CDR1 is SGHRS and CDR2 YFSETQ. V lost 3 bases and J lost 0, with 5 bases in between. The CDR3 is 13 residues long. The CDR3 region is CASSSQSTDTQYF. Written as DNA, the CDR3 is TGCGCCAGCAGCTCACAAAGCACAGATACGCAGTATTTT.

This clone was found once. The genes are TRBV14 and TRBJ1-2; possibly TRBD1 for D (6 bases). The CDR3 totals 14 residues. Per the germline V gene, CDR1 is SGHDN and CDR2 is FVKESK. V lost 3 bases to trimming and J lost 2 bases, with 10 bases between them. The DNA for the CDR3 is TGTGCCAGCAGCCACCTAGGACAGAACTATGGCTACACCTTC. This encodes CASSHLGQNYGYTF. Drawing the rest from reference TRBV14 and TRBJ1-2, the complete variable domain is EAGVTQFPSHSVIEKGQTVTLRCDPISGHDNLYWYRRVMGKEIKFLLHFVKESKQDESGMPNNRFLAERTGGTYSTLKVQPAELEDSGVYFCASSHLGQNYGYTFGSGTRLTVV.

The chain links TRBV9 to TRBJ2-5; 8 nucleotides match TRBD1. Germline V CDR1 and CDR2: SGDLS, YYNGEE. V dropped 0 bases and J dropped 4; count of bases not matched to a gene: 11. The CDR3 spans 17 residues. Written as DNA, the CDR3 is TGTGCCAGCAGCGTAGGACTCCGAGACAGGGGATTAGAGACCCAGTACTTC. It yields the protein CASSVGLRDRGLETQYF.

The chain couples TRBV12-3 or TRBV12-4 to TRBJ2-3; weak D call: TRBD2 (6 bases). V was cut by 6 bases and J by 8 bases, with 9 bases left in between. CDR3 size: 11 residues. CDR3 sequence (DNA): TGTGCCAGCAGGGGAGGAGGTACGCAGTATTTT. This encodes CASRGGGTQYF.

The CDR3 DNA reads as TGTGCCAGCAGTTACGCGCCCAGCGGGATCCAGCCCCAGCATTTT. Encoded protein: CASSYAPSGIQPQHF. This chain connects TRBV6-2 or TRBV6-3 to TRBJ1-5; D not resolved. V lost 2 bases and J 7 bases, leaving 15 bases between the germline ends. The length of the CDR3 is 15 residues. The germline CDR1 and CDR2 sequences are MNHEY and SVGEGT.